One sample yielded the 3 T cell receptor beta chains listed below, sequenced in a study of beta chain features in type 1 diabetes. Reverse transcription of all isolated RNA meant that expressed TCRB transcripts were sequenced. Method: immunoSEQ multiplex PCR; TCRdb's copy keeps in-frame clones and lacks some. The sample comprises some 15,000 clones, less than 45% of which are singletons, and under 0.6% rests with the top ten. Sequenced sample: stem cell memory CD4+ T cells from blood. The receptors derive from a woman in her forties in good health.

This clone is labeled as medium-sized. The chain has TRBV4-1 and TRBJ2-3; D may be TRBD2 (5 bases). The V end was cut by 0 bases, the J end by 4 bases, with 23 bases between. Germline V lookup: CDR1 MGHRA, CDR2 YSYEKL. The CDR3 has 19 amino acids. In DNA, the CDR3 is TGCGCCAGCAGCCAAGAGTGGCCAGCGGATGGACCTAAAGCAGATACGCAGTATTTT. The encoded protein is CASSQEWPADGPKADTQYF.

The chain uses TRBV7-2 and TRBJ2-1; TRBD2 matches at 9 bases. Looked up from germline, CDR1 is SGHTA and CDR2 is FQGNSA. There are 19 residues in the CDR3. Losses at the gene ends were 5 bases for V and 4 bases for J; bases not matched to a gene: 18. The CDR3 reads CASSRGVAGERGPYNEQFF. The CDR3 nucleotides read TGTGCCAGCAGCCGAGGGGTAGCGGGGGAGAGGGGCCCTTACAATGAGCAGTTCTTC.

This clone showed up just a few times. The rearrangement joins TRBV6-5 to TRBJ1-2; 8 positions agree with TRBD1. The CDR3 sequence is 16 residues long. Germline V gene data show CDR1 as MNHEY and CDR2 as SVGAGI. The junction had 7 bases not matched to a gene; V was cut back by 0 bases and J by 4 bases. CDR3 in amino acids: CASSYSGTGTLYGYTF. DNA of the CDR3: TGTGCCAGCAGTTACTCGGGGACAGGCACCCTCTATGGCTACACCTTC.